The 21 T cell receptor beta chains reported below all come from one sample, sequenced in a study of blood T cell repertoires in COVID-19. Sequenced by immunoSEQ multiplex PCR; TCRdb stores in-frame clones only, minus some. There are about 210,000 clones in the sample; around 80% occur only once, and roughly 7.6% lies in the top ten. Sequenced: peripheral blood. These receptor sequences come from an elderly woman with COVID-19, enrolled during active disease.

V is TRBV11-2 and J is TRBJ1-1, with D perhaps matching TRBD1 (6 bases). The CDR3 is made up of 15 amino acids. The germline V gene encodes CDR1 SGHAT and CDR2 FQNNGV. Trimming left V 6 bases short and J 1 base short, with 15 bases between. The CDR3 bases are TGTGCCAGCAGGACAGGCGCCACCCCGAACACTGAAGCTTTCTTT. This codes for CASRTGATPNTEAFF.

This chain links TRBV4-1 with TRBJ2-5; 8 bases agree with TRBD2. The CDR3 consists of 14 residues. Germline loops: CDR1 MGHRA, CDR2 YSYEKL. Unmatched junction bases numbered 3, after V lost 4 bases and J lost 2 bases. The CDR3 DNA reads TGCGCCAGCAGCCCAGCGGGGGATCAAGAGACCCAGTACTTC. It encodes CASSPAGDQETQYF.

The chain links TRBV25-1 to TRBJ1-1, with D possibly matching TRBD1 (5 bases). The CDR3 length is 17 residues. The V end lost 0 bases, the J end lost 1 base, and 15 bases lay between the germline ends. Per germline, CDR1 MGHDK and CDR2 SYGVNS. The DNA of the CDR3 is TGTGCCAGCAGTGAATATAGTGGGGGGACCCGGAACACTGAAGCTTTCTTT. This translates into CASSEYSGGTRNTEAFF.

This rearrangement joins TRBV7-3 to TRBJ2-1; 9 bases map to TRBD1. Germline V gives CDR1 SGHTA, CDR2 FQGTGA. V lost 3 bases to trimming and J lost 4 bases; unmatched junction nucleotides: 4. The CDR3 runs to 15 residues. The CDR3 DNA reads TGTGCCAGCAGCTTCGACAGGGGGGAATACAATGAGCAGTTCTTC. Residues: CASSFDRGEYNEQFF.

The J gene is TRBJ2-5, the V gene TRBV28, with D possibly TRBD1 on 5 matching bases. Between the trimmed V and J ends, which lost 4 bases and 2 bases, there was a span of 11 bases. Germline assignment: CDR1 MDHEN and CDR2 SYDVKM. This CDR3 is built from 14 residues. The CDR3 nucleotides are TGTGCCAGCAGTTGGAGTAGGGGACAAGAGACCCAGTACTTC. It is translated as CASSWSRGQETQYF.

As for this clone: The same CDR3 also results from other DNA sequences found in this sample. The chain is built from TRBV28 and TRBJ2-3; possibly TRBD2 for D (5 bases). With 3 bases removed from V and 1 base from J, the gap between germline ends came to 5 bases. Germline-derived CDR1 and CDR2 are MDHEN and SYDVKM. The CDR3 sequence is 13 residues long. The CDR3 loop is CASSLRGTDTQYF. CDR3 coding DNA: TGTGCCAGCAGTTTGCGGGGCACAGATACGCAGTATTTT.

The CDR3 sequence is CASSKGEGRMGQPQHF. For the CDR3, the DNA is TGTGCCAGTAGTAAGGGGGAGGGGAGAATGGGTCAGCCCCAGCATTTT. The chain has TRBV19 and TRBJ1-5, with a weak D call TRBD1 (6 bases). The germline V and J ends were trimmed by 4 bases and 6 bases, with 19 bases remaining between them. The CDR3 length is 16 residues. Germline V CDR1 and CDR2: LNHDA, SQIVND (reference sequence).

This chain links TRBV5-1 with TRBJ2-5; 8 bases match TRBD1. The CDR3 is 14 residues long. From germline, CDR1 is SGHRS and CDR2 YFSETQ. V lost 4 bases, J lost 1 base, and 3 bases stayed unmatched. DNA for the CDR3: TGCGCCAGCAGCACCGGACAGGGCCAAGAGACCCAGTACTTC. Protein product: CASSTGQGQETQYF.

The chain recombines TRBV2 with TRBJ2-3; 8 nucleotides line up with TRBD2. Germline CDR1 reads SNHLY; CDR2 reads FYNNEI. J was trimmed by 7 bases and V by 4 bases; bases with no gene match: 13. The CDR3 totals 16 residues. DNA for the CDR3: TGTGCCAGCAGTGTCTCTTTCGGGGGGGCCGTAAATACGCAGTATTTT. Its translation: CASSVSFGGAVNTQYF.

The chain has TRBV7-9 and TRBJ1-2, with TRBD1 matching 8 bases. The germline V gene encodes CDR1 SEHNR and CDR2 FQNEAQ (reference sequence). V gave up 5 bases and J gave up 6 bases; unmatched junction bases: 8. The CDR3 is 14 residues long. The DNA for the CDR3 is TGTGCCAGCAGCCCAGGACAGGGTAGGAATGGCTACACCTTC. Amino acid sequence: CASSPGQGRNGYTF.

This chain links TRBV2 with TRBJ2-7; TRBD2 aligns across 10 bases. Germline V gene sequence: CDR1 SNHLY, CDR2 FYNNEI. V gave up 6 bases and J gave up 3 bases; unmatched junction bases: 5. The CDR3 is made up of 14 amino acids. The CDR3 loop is CASSSSGGLYEQYF. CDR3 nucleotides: TGTGCCAGCAGCAGTAGCGGGGGGCTCTACGAGCAGTACTTC.

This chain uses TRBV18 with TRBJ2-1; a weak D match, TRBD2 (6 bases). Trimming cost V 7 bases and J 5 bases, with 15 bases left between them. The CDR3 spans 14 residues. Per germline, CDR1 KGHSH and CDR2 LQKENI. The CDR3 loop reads CASLQGGEHNEQFF. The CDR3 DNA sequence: TGTGCCAGCTTACAAGGCGGGGAACACAATGAGCAGTTCTTC.

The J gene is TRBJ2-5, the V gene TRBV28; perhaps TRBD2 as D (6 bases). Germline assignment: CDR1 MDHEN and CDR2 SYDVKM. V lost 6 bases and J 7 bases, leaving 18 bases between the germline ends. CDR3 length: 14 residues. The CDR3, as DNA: TGTGCCAGCAGCTCCCCCGGAGGGGAAGGGACCCAGTACTTC. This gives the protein CASSSPGGEGTQYF.

The CDR3 region has the DNA TGCGCCAGCCGGCCGGGAGAAGGCCTGAGCACAGATACGCAGTATTTT. As protein: CASRPGEGLSTDTQYF. This chain joins TRBV4-1 and TRBJ2-3; D is perhaps TRBD2 (6 bases). Trimming took 8 bases from V and 0 from J, leaving 18 bases between them. The CDR3 length is 16 residues. Germline V gene lookup returns CDR1 MGHRA and CDR2 YSYEKL.

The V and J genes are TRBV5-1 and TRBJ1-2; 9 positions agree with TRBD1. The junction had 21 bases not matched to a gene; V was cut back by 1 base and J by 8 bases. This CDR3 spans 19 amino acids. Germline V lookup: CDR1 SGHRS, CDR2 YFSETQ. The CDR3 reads CASSLSIAQGAALLGGYTF. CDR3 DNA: TGCGCCAGCAGCTTGAGCATCGCACAGGGGGCGGCCTTACTAGGAGGCTACACCTTC.

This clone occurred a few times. The CDR3 loop reads CASSYSSGGGGGYTF. In DNA form, the CDR3 reads TGTGCCAGCAGTTACTCCTCCGGAGGGGGCGGTGGCTACACCTTC. The V and J genes are TRBV6-5 and TRBJ1-2, with 7 bases identical to TRBD1. V was clipped by 0 bases and J by 7 bases; unmatched bases: 8. CDR3 length: 15 residues. Germline V gene lookup returns CDR1 MNHEY and CDR2 SVGAGI.

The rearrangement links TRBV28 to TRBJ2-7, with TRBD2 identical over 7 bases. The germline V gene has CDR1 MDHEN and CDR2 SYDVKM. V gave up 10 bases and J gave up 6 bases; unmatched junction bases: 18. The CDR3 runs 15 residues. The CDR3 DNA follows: TGTGCCATCGTGCCCGCACGTGCGGGAGCTCGCGAGCAGTACTTC. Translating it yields CAIVPARAGAREQYF.

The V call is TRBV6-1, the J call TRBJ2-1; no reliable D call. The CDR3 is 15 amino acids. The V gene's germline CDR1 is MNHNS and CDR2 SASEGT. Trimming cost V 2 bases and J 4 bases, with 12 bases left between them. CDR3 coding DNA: TGTGCCAGCAGTGAACAGGTCCCGCCGTACAATGAGCAGTTCTTC. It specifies CASSEQVPPYNEQFF.

CDR3 loop: CASSTLSDSRAGGPGEQFF. CDR3 DNA sequence: TGTGCCAGCAGCACACTTTCCGATTCGAGAGCGGGAGGGCCCGGTGAGCAGTTCTTC. V gene TRBV7-8 combines with J gene TRBJ2-1; 10 nucleotides align to TRBD2. Germline CDR1 reads SGHVS; CDR2 reads FQNEAQ. Trimming removed 5 bases from V and 9 bases from J; junction bases left unmatched: 22. The CDR3 consists of 19 residues.

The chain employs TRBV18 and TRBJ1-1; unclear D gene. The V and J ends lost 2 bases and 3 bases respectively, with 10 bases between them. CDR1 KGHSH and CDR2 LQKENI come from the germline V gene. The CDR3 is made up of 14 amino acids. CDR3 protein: CASSPTGADTEAFF. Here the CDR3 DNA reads TGTGCCAGCTCACCAACGGGTGCGGACACTGAAGCTTTCTTT.

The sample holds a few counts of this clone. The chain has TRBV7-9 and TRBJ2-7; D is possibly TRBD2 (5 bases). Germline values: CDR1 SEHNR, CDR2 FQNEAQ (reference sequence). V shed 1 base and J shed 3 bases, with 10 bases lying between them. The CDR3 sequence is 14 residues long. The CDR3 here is CASSLEPAGYEQYF. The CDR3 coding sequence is TGTGCCAGCAGCTTAGAACCGGCGGGCTACGAGCAGTACTTC.